What follows describes a single T cell receptor (beta chain). Its antigen remains unknown. Runs used v3.0 of the immunoSEQ assay and were done at survey level. Clones were read by immunoSEQ multiplex PCR, and TCRdb kept only the in-frame ones, dropping some. The sample gives approximately 12,000 clones, 70% to 75% of which show up once; roughly 13% is in the top ten. Germline values: CDR1 MGHDK, CDR2 SYGVNS. The CDR3 sequence is 14 residues long. V was trimmed by 1 base and J by 7 bases, leaving 13 bases between them. This record comes from a study of long-term antiretroviral therapy in people with HIV. About the research overall: Initial samples were collected about a decade before the 2015 immediate-ART recommendation.

Study conclusions and caveats: The data indicate that diversity increased after ART but remained below transplant donor controls. Dominant in the repertoire at all time points were clones expanded before ART.

The input for sequencing was unsorted PBMCs, taken roughly 3 years before starting antiretroviral therapy. V usage is TRBV25-1 and J usage is TRBJ1-2, with a possible D match to TRBD1 (6 bases). The receptor was derived from a man aged 35 to 55 with HIV. This CDR3 is CASSESRDTAGYTF. The CDR3 DNA reads as TGTGCCAGCAGTGAATCAAGGGACACGGCTGGCTACACCTTC.